The clone carrying this T cell receptor (beta chain) showed up just once. The germline V gene encodes CDR1 DFQATT and CDR2 SNEGSKA (reference sequence). The CDR3 consists of 16 residues. V lost 3 bases and J lost 4, with 16 bases in between. TCRdb's copy holds only in-frame clones and misses some; the assay was immunoSEQ multiplex PCR. Of roughly 290,000 clones listed, 75% to 90% are singletons. These data come from a study of blood T cell repertoires in COVID-19. About the research overall: Nucleic acid was either cDNA or gDNA, and it came from T cells, B-cell-depleted T cells, or PBMCs.

The sequence derives from a young man who had recovered from COVID-19. Sample: PBMCs or T cells enriched from blood (not recorded which). The rearrangement links TRBV20-1 to TRBJ2-6; TRBD2 might be the D (5 bases). The CDR3 DNA sequence: TGCAGTGCTAGTTTAAGGGAGTTCTGGGGGGCCAACGTCCTGACTTTC. Its protein product is CSASLREFWGANVLTF.